Each of the 7 T cell receptor beta chains below was sequenced from the same sample in a study of blood T cell repertoires in COVID-19. Clones were read by immunoSEQ multiplex PCR, and TCRdb kept only the in-frame ones, dropping some. The data contain fewer than 200,000 clones, approximately 80% of them seen just once; the ten biggest clones take up roughly 9.5%. The sample consisted of peripheral blood. These receptors were obtained from a woman older than 75 with active or convalescent COVID-19.

The V and J genes are TRBV29-1 and TRBJ2-3, with 8 nucleotides matching TRBD1. Trimming removed 8 bases from V and 5 bases from J; junction bases left unmatched: 6. From germline, CDR1 is SQVTM and CDR2 ANQGSEA. This CDR3 contains 12 residues. CDR3 bases: TGCAGCACTGGGACAGGTGAAGATACGCAGTATTTT. The encoded protein is CSTGTGEDTQYF.

The chain links TRBV5-4 to TRBJ1-4; D not resolved. CDR1 is SGHNT, CDR2 YYREEE, per germline (reference sequence). Between the trimmed V and J ends, which lost 4 bases and 10 bases, there was a span of 14 bases. CDR3 length: 13 amino acids. CDR3 region: CASSPVSGGKLFF. The CDR3 DNA reads TGTGCCAGCAGCCCAGTCTCGGGAGGAAAACTGTTTTTT.

The genes are TRBV28 and TRBJ2-7; D might be TRBD2 (7 bases). V shed 10 bases and J shed 5 bases, with 15 bases lying between them. Germline values: CDR1 MDHEN, CDR2 SYDVKM. CDR3 length equals 12 residues. This chain's CDR3 is CATLGGPNEQYF. The CDR3 nucleotides are TGTGCCACCCTGGGGGGGCCCAACGAGCAGTACTTC.

J is TRBJ1-1 and V is TRBV19; D is ambiguous. The germline V gene has CDR1 LNHDA and CDR2 SQIVND (reference sequence). The CDR3 contains 14 residues. V was shortened by 6 bases and J by 1 base, with 12 bases between the two germline ends. CDR3 protein: CASRTEGGNTEAFF. The CDR3 DNA sequence: TGTGCCAGTAGAACCGAGGGCGGGAACACTGAAGCTTTCTTT.

This chain links TRBV6-5 with TRBJ1-2; 10 positions match TRBD1. Germline values: CDR1 MNHEY, CDR2 SVGAGI. The trim removed 0 bases at V and 7 bases at J, leaving 2 bases unmatched. CDR3 size: 14 residues. DNA for the CDR3: TGTGCCAGCAGTTACTCGCGGACAGGGGGTGGCTACACCTTC. Its protein is CASSYSRTGGGYTF.

This clone was recorded only once. Written as DNA, the CDR3 is TGTGCCAGCAGCCAAGATCAGACAGGATGGGGTTCACCCCTCCACTTT. Translated, it gives CASSQDQTGWGSPLHF. The gene calls are TRBV4-2 and TRBJ1-6; tentative D call: TRBD1 (6 bases). V lost 0 bases and J 9 bases, leaving 15 bases between the germline ends. From germline, CDR1 is LGHNA and CDR2 YNFKEQ. The CDR3 totals 16 residues.

Points on this clone: Different DNA sequences within this sample yield the same CDR3. The genes are TRBV20-1 and TRBJ2-3, with D tentatively TRBD1 (6 bases). This CDR3 spans 14 amino acids. The V gene lost 3 bases and the J gene lost 1 base, with 11 bases spanning the gap. The germline V gene has CDR1 DFQATT and CDR2 SNEGSKA (reference sequence). The CDR3 nucleotides are TGCAGTGCTAGTAGAGGGGGAGGCACAGATACGCAGTATTTT. This gives the protein CSASRGGGTDTQYF.